This TCR beta chain was sequenced in a study of control samples from healthy donors and cancer patients (dated by TCRdb to 2018 to 2020). The junction carries 9 bases between V and J, which are trimmed by 4 bases and 5 bases respectively. Its CDR3 holds 11 amino acids, cysteine through phenylalanine. The only DNA kept is the CDR3, 33 bases in frame from the first base. For CDR1 and CDR2, the germline V gene (reference sequence) lists GTSNPN and SVGIG. Of note for this clone: No cognate antigen has been identified for it. Base qualities are not recorded, but no much larger clone differs from it by a single base.

Preparation of the library involved the immunoSEQ multiplex PCR assay. This is the immuneACCESS table as TCRdb keeps it, with only in-frame sequences that have V and J called. A part of the clones is gone; compared with another copy, unresolved V genes explain less than half, and the rest is unexplained. This sample comprises approximately 100,000 clones, about four fifths of them detected only once. The ten largest clones add up to approximately 2% of the sample. Material for sequencing was blood. This TCR was recovered from a man between 60 and 75 years old in good health. In this chain, TRBV30 is recombined with TRBJ2-7; the D gene is perhaps TRBD1 or TRBD2, as each covers 5 bases. At the DNA level, the sequence is TGTGCCTGGAAATCGGGGCACGAGCAGTACTTC. This gives the protein CAWKSGHEQYF.